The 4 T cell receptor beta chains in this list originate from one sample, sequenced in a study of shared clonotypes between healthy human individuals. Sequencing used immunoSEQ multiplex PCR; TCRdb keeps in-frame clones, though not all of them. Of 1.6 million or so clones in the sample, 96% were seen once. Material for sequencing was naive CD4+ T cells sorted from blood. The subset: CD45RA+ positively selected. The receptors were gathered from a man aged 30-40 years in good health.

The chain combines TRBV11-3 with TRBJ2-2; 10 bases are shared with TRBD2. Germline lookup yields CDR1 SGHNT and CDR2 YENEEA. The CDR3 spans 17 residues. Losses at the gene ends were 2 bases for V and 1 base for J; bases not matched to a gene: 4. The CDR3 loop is CASSLSLAGENTGELFF. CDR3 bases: TGTGCCAGCAGCTTAAGTCTAGCGGGAGAGAACACCGGGGAGCTGTTTTTT. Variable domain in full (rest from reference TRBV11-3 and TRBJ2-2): EAGVVQSPRYKIIEKKQPVAFWCNPISGHNTLYWYLQNLGQGPELLIRYENEEAVDDSQLPKDRFSAERLKGVDSTLKIQPAELGDSAVYLCASSLSLAGENTGELFFGEGSRLTVL.

This CDR3 reads CSATPWGEQFF. CDR3 sequence (DNA): TGCAGTGCTACCCCATGGGGTGAGCAGTTCTTC. The rearrangement uses TRBV20-1 and TRBJ2-1; D is unclear. Germline V CDR1 and CDR2: DFQATT, SNEGSKA (reference sequence). Trimming removed 4 bases at V and 9 bases at J, with 10 bases between. The CDR3 sequence is 11 residues long.

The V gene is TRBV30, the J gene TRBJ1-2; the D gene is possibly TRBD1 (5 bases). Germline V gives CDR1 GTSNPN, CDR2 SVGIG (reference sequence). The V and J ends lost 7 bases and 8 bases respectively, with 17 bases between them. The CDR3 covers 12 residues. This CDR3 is CAFGQGGTGYTF. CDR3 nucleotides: TGTGCCTTCGGGCAGGGAGGGACCGGCTACACCTTC. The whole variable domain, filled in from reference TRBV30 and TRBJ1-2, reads SQTIHQWPATLVQPVGSPLSLECTVEGTSNPNLYWYRQAAGRGLQLLFYSVGIGQISSEVPQNLSASRPQDRQFILSSKKLLLSDSGFYLCAFGQGGTGYTFGSGTRLTVV.

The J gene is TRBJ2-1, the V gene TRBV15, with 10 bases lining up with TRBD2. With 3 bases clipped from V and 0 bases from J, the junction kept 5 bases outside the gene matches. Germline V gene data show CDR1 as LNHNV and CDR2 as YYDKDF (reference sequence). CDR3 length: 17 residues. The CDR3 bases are TGTGCCACCAGCAGGGCGAGCGGGAGGGCCTCCTACAATGAGCAGTTCTTC. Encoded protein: CATSRASGRASYNEQFF.